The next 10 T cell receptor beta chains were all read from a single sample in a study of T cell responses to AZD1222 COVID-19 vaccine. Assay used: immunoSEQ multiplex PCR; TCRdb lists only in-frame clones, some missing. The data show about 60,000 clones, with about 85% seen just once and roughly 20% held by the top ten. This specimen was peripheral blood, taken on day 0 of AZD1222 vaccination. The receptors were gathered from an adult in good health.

CDR3 region: CASSLIDSYEQYF. The DNA for the CDR3 is TGTGCCAGCAGCTTAATCGACAGCTACGAGCAGTACTTC. The chain couples TRBV7-6 to TRBJ2-7; D perhaps matches TRBD1 (5 bases). Germline V gene data show CDR1 as SGHVS and CDR2 as FNYEAQ. This CDR3 contains 13 residues. Between the trimmed V and J ends, which lost 2 bases and 3 bases, there was a span of 8 bases.

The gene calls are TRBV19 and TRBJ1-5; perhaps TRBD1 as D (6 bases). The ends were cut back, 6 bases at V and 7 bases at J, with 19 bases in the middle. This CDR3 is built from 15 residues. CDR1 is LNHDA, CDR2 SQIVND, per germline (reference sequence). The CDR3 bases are TGTGCCAGTAGGGGCCGGGGGGCGTCGGGGCAGCCCCAGCATTTT. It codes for CASRGRGASGQPQHF.

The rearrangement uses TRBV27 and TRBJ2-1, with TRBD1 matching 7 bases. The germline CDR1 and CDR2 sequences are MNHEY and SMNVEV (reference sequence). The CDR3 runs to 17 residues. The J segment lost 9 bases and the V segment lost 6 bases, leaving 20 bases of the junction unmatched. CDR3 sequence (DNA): TGTGCCAGCAGCCCCCGAACCTTGGACAGGCCGGGAACTGAGCAGTTCTTC. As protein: CASSPRTLDRPGTEQFF.

The CDR3 DNA sequence: TGCAGCGTTTACGCAGGGGTAGAGACCCAGTACTTC. Its translation is CSVYAGVETQYF. V usage is TRBV29-1 and J usage is TRBJ2-5; D perhaps matches TRBD1 (6 bases). The V gene's germline CDR1 is SQVTM and CDR2 ANQGSEA. The CDR3 has 12 residues. The V gene lost 5 bases and the J gene lost 4 bases, with 11 bases spanning the gap.

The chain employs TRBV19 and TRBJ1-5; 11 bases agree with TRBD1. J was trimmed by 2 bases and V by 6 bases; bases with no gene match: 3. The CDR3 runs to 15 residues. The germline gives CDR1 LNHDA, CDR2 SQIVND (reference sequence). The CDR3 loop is CASSGQGAGNQPQHF. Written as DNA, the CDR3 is TGTGCCAGTAGCGGACAGGGGGCCGGCAATCAGCCCCAGCATTTT. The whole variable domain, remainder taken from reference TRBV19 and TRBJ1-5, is DGGITQSPKYLFRKEGQNVTLSCEQNLNHDAMYWYRQDPGQGLRLIYYSQIVNDFQKGDIAEGYSVSREKKESFPLTVTSAQKNPTAFYLCASSGQGAGNQPQHFGDGTRLSIL.

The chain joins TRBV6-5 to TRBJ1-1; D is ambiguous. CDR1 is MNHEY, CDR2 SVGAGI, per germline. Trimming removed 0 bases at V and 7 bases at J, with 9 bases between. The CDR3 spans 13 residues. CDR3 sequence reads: CASSYSIGNEAFF. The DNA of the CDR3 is TGTGCCAGCAGTTACTCGATCGGCAATGAAGCTTTCTTT.

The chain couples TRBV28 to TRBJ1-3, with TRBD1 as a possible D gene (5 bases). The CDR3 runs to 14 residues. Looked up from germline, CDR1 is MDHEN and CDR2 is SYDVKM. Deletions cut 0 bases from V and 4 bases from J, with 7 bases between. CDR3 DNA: TGTGCCAGCAGTTTATGGCAGGGAGGAAACACCATATATTTT. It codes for CASSLWQGGNTIYF.

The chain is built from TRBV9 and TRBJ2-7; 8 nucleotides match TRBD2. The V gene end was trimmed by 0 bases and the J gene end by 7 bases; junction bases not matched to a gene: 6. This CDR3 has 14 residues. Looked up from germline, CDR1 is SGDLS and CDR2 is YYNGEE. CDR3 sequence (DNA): TGTGCCAGCAGCGTAGATAGCGGGGAGTCGGAGCAGTACTTC. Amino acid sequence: CASSVDSGESEQYF.

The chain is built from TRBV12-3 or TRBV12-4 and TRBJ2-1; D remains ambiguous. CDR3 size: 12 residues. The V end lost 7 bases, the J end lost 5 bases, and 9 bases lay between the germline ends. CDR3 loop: CASTRINNEQFF. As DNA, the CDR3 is TGTGCCAGCACAAGAATTAACAATGAGCAGTTCTTC.

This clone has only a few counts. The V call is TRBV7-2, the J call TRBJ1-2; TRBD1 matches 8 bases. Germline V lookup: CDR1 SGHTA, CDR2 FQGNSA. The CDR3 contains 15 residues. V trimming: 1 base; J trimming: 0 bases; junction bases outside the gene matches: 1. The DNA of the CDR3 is TGTGCCAGCAGCTTAGGGACAGGGTCTAACTATGGCTACACCTTC. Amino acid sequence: CASSLGTGSNYGYTF.